The T cell receptor beta chain under discussion was sequenced for a study of cytomegalovirus exposure and HLA in healthy donors. Notes on the study in general: Many donors shared some public TCRs, even though most TCR sequences were rare. The authors later found HLA-associated TCR beta chains more clonally expanded than equally common others. Apparent HLA restriction characterized most CMV-associated TCR beta chains in a later analysis.

Primers included in the PCR were 60 Vbeta and 13 Jbeta primers. The data were produced by immunoSEQ multiplex PCR, yet TCRdb's version contains in-frame clones alone and is incomplete. The sample lists more than 150,000 clones, more than 75% seen once, with about 2.6% in the top ten. CDR3 length: 18 amino acids. The V and J ends lost 0 bases and 4 bases respectively, with 19 bases between them. CDR1 and CDR2 from the germline V gene are MGHRA and YSYEKL. Healthy bone marrow donors made up the donors. As to this clone: Its antigen is currently unknown.

This receptor was obtained from a woman aged 45-59 years in good health and CMV-seropositive. The sequenced sample was PBMCs. The rearrangement links TRBV4-1 to TRBJ2-1, with D tentatively TRBD1 (6 bases). CDR3 sequence reads: CASSQEGGARPRYNEQFF. CDR3 sequence (DNA): TGCGCCAGCAGCCAAGAAGGGGGTGCGAGGCCAAGATACAATGAGCAGTTCTTC.